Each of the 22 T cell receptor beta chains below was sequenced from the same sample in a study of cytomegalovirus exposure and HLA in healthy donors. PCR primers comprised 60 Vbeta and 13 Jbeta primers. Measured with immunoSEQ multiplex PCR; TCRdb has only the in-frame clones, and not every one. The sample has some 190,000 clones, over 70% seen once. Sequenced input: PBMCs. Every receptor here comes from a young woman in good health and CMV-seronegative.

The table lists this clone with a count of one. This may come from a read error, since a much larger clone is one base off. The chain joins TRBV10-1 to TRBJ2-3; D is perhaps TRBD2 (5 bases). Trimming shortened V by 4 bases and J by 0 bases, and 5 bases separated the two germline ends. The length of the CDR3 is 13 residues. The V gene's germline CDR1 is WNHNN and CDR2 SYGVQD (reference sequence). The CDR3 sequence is CASSGTSTDTQYF. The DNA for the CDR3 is TGCGCCAGCAGTGGGACTAGCACAGATACGCAGTATTTT.

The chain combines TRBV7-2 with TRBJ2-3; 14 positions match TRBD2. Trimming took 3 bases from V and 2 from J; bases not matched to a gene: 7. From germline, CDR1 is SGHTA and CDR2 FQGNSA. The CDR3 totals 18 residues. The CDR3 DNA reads TGTGCCAGCAGCTTCCCGACTAGCGGGGGGGCTCTCACAGATACGCAGTATTTT. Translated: CASSFPTSGGALTDTQYF.

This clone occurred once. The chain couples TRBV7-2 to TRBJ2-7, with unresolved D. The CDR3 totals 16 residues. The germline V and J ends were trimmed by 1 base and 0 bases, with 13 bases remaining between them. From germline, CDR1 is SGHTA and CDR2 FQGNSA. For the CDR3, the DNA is TGTGCCAGCAGCTTAGGCGGCCAACTAAGCTCCTACGAGCAGTACTTC. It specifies CASSLGGQLSSYEQYF.

CDR3 in amino acids: CASSQGGQDQETQYF. The CDR3, as DNA: TGCGCCAGCAGCCAGGGCGGACAAGACCAAGAGACCCAGTACTTC. The V call is TRBV4-1, the J call TRBJ2-5; D possibly corresponds to TRBD1 (5 bases). Germline-derived CDR1 and CDR2 are MGHRA and YSYEKL. With 3 bases removed from V and 0 bases from J, the gap between germline ends came to 11 bases. There are 15 residues in the CDR3.

The CDR3 region has the DNA TGTGCCAGCAGTCCCGTTGGCGGAAACACCATATATTTT. Protein sequence: CASSPVGGNTIYF. The chain uses TRBV5-5 and TRBJ1-3; D unresolved. V lost 5 bases and J lost 4, with 10 bases in between. CDR1 is SGHKS, CDR2 YYEKEE, per germline (reference sequence). The CDR3 length is 13 residues.

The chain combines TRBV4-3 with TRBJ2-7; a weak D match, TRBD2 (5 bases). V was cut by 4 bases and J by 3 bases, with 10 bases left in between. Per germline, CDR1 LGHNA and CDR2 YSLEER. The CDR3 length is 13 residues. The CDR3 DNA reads TGCGCCAGCAGCCGGGAGCTAAGCTACGAGCAGTACTTC. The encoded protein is CASSRELSYEQYF.

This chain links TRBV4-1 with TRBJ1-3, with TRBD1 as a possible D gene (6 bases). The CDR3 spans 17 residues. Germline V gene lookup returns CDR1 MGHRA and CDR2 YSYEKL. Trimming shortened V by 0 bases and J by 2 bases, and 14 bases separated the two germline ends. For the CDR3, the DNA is TGCGCCAGCAGCCAAGACTCAAAGGGGGTTGCTGGAAACACCATATATTTT. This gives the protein CASSQDSKGVAGNTIYF.

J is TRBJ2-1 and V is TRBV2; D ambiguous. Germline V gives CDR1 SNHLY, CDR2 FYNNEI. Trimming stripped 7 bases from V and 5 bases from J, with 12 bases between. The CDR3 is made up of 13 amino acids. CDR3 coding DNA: TGTGCCAGCAATCATGGCGGTCACAATGAGCAGTTCTTC. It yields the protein CASNHGGHNEQFF.

CDR3: CASSLWGGRGEKLFF. In DNA, the CDR3 is TGTGCCAGCAGTTTATGGGGTGGGAGGGGAGAAAAACTGTTTTTT. This sequence joins TRBV28 and TRBJ1-4; possibly TRBD1 for D (5 bases). The germline V and J ends were trimmed by 0 bases and 8 bases, with 13 bases remaining between them. CDR3 size: 15 residues. The germline V gene encodes CDR1 MDHEN and CDR2 SYDVKM.

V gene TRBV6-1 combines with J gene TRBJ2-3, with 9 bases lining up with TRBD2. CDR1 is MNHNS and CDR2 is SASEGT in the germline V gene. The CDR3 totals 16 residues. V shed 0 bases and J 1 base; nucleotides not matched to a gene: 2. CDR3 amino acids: CASSEAQRGGTDTQYF. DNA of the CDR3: TGTGCCAGCAGTGAAGCTCAGCGGGGGGGCACAGATACGCAGTATTTT.

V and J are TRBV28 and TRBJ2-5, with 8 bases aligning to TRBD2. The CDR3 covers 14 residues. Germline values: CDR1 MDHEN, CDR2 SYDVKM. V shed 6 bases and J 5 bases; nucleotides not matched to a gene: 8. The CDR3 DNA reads TGTGCCAGCAGGACAGCGGGAGCGCGGGAGACCCAGTACTTC. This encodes CASRTAGARETQYF.

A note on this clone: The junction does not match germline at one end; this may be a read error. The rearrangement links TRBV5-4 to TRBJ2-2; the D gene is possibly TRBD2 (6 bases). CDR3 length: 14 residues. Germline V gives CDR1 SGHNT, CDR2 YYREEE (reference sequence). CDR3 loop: CASSWGTEAVGLLF. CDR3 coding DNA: TGTGCCAGCAGCTGGGGGACTGAGGCTGTCGGGCTGCTATTT.

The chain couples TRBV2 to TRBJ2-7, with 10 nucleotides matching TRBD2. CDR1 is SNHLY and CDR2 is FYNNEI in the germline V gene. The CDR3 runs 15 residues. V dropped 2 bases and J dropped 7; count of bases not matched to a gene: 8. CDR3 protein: CASSERSGGAREQYF. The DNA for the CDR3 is TGTGCCAGCAGTGAACGGAGCGGGGGGGCACGTGAGCAGTACTTC.

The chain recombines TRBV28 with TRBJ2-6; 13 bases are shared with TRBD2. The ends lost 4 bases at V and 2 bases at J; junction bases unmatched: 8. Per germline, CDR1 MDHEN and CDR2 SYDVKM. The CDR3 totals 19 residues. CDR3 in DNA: TGTGCCAGCAGTTCTAGCGGGACTAGCGGGGCTACTGGGGCCAACGTCCTGACTTTC. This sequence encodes CASSSSGTSGATGANVLTF.

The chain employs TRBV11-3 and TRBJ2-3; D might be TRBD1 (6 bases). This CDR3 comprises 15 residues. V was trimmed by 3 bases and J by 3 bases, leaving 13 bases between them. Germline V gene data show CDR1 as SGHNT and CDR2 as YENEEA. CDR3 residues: CASSLTGTFTDTQYF. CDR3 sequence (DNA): TGTGCCAGCAGCTTGACCGGGACATTTACAGATACGCAGTATTTT.

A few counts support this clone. The CDR3 DNA sequence: TGTGCCAGCAGTTTATATGGGACTAGCTCCTACAATGAGCAGTTCTTC. Translating gives CASSLYGTSSYNEQFF. The chain employs TRBV27 and TRBJ2-1; 8 bases line up with TRBD2. CDR3 length equals 16 residues. Trimming took 1 base from V and 0 from J; bases not matched to a gene: 2. The germline gives CDR1 MNHEY, CDR2 SMNVEV (reference sequence).

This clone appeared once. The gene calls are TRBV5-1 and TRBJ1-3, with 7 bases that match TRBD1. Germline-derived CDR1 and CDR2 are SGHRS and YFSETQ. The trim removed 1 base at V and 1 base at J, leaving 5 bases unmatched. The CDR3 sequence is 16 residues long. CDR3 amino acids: CASSLNQGVSGNTIYF. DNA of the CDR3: TGCGCCAGCAGCTTGAACCAGGGGGTTTCTGGAAACACCATATATTTT.

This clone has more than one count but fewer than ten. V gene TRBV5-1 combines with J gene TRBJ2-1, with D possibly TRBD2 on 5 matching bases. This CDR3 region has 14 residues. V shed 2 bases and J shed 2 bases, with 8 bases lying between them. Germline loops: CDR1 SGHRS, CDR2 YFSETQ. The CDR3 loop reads CASSLLEAYNEQFF. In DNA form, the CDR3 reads TGCGCCAGCAGCTTACTAGAAGCCTACAATGAGCAGTTCTTC.

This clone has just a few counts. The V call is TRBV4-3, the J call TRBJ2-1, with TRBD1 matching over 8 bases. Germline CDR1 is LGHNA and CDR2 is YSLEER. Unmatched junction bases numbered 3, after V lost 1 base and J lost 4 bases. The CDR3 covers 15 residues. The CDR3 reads CASSQAGTGYNEQFF. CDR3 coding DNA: TGCGCCAGCAGCCAAGCCGGGACAGGTTACAATGAGCAGTTCTTC.

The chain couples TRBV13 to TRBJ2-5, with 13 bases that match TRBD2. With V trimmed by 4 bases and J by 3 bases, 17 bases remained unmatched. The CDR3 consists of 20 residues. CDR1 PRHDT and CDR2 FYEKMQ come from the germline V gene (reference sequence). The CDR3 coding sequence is TGTGCCAGCAGCTCTAATACCGGGACTAGCGGGAACGTAGAGGAAGAGACCCAGTACTTC. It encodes CASSSNTGTSGNVEEETQYF.

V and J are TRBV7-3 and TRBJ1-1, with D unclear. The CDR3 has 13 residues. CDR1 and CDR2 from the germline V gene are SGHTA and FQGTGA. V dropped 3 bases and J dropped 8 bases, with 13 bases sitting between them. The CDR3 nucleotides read TGTGCCAGCAGCTTGCAGCCGGGAGGAGAAGCTTTCTTT. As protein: CASSLQPGGEAFF.

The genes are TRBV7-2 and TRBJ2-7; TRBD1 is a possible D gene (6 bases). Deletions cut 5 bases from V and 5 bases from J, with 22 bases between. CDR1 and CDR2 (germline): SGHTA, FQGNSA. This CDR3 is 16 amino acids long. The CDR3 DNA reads TGTGCCAGCAGCCTCCAAAAGGGGACAAATTCCCACGAGCAGTACTTC. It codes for CASSLQKGTNSHEQYF.